This is a list of T cell receptor beta chains from one sample in a study of blood T cell repertoires in COVID-19. Clones were read by immunoSEQ multiplex PCR, and TCRdb kept only the in-frame ones, dropping some. The sample includes some 490,000 clones, 80% to 90% of them seen just once. The sequenced sample consisted of peripheral blood. Receptors originate from a human donor in a cohort sampled during active COVID-19. Each CDR3 is given with its conserved first and last residue. Not all rows give a size; the values are once, few, many and, for expanded clones, a class.

CDR3 protein,clone size,V gene
CAISGGLAGDYEQYF,.,TRBV10-3
CATSLRSGFYNEQFF,.,TRBV15
CASSPASSGANVLTF,.,TRBV7-9
CASSPSRGGSYNEQFF,.,TRBV6-4
CASSLDLGGTEAFF,many,TRBV5-1
CASSLLGQGSTDTQYF,.,TRBV18
CASSLEVGRAGETQYF,.,TRBV5-1
CASSVAGQGNSPLHF,.,TRBV9
CASARQATNSPLHF,.,TRBV7-3
CASSPQGAGAPYNEQFF,.,TRBV3-1/TRBV3-2
CASSESGTSNADTQYF,few,TRBV18
CASSLPGWGTGAYEQYF,.,TRBV27
CASSEYPRQGYNEQFF,.,TRBV25-1
CASSSGQGEVETQYF,.,TRBV11-3
CASNLQGAQRSQHF,once,TRBV6-5
CASSRGSYEQYF,.,TRBV5-1
CASGLTGGRNQPQHF,.,TRBV12-5
CAWSVVGLAVNTGELFF,.,TRBV30
CASSLESRVISGNTIYF,.,TRBV11-2
CASSPFGTGSTGELFF,.,TRBV7-9
CASSPTGFTEAFF,.,TRBV19
CASSRGTAFGKEKLFF,.,TRBV4-2
CASTSRGPQLFF,many,TRBV28